These 4 T cell receptor beta chains were all obtained from the same sample, sequenced in a study of shared clonotypes between healthy human individuals. Data came from immunoSEQ multiplex PCR; TCRdb stores just in-frame clones and leaves some out. The sample yields about 1 million clones, around 76% seen once. Sequences were obtained from memory CD4+ T cells sorted from blood. Regarding subset: CD45RA-negative fraction. These receptors originate from a man aged 18 to 29 in good health.

The chain recombines TRBV19 with TRBJ2-3; 7 nucleotides align to TRBD2. Germline V gives CDR1 LNHDA, CDR2 SQIVND (reference sequence). With 9 bases clipped from V and 6 bases from J, the junction kept 12 bases outside the gene matches. This CDR3 is 14 amino acids long. The DNA of the CDR3 is TGTGCCAGCCGACTCCGTCCCGGGGGGGATACGCAGTATTTT. Its translation is CASRLRPGGDTQYF.

The V call is TRBV6-5, the J call TRBJ1-3, with TRBD1 identical over 8 bases. CDR1 and CDR2 (germline): MNHEY, SVGAGI. Trimming at V came to 8 bases and at J to 2 bases, leaving 8 bases not matched to a gene. This CDR3 is 15 amino acids long. CDR3 in DNA: TGTGCCAGCGGCTCTCAGGGGGCACCTGGAAACACCATATATTTT. It translates to CASGSQGAPGNTIYF.

The sample holds a few counts of this clone. This chain connects TRBV18 to TRBJ1-6, with D tentatively TRBD1 (5 bases). The CDR3 sequence is 15 residues long. V was cut by 4 bases and J by 7 bases, with 14 bases left in between. Per germline, CDR1 KGHSH and CDR2 LQKENI. In DNA form, the CDR3 reads TGTGCCAGCTCACTTAGCCGGGACCCAAATTCACCCCTCCACTTT. Protein: CASSLSRDPNSPLHF.

The chain combines TRBV6-5 with TRBJ2-7; tentative D call: TRBD1 (6 bases). Germline V CDR1 and CDR2: MNHEY, SVGAGI. V lost 10 bases and J lost 4, with 14 bases in between. The CDR3 spans 12 residues. The CDR3: CATHNQGYEQYF. CDR3 coding DNA: TGTGCCACCCATAACCAGGGGTACGAGCAGTACTTC.